The 25 T cell receptor beta chains below were found in one sample sequenced in a study of T cells and Merkel cell carcinoma outcomes. The table came from immunoSEQ multiplex PCR; TCRdb's copy has only in-frame clones and leaves some out. The sample carries 7,000 to 10,000 clones, 80% to 85% recorded once. Material for sequencing was tumor tissue from Merkel cell carcinoma. These receptors were obtained from a human donor with Merkel cell carcinoma.

This chain uses TRBV5-1 with TRBJ2-3; 8 bases line up with TRBD2. The germline V gene has CDR1 SGHRS and CDR2 YFSETQ. CDR3 length: 17 residues. The J segment lost 1 base and the V segment lost 0 bases, leaving 7 bases of the junction unmatched. This CDR3 reads CASSLGSGGDRTDTQYF. The CDR3 nucleotides are TGCGCCAGCAGCTTGGGTTCCGGGGGGGATCGCACAGATACGCAGTATTTT.

The V call is TRBV5-1, the J call TRBJ1-2; 9 bases line up with TRBD1. J gave up 5 bases and V 5 bases, and 7 bases lay outside the gene matches. The CDR3 runs 14 residues. The germline gives CDR1 SGHRS, CDR2 YFSETQ. The CDR3 region has the DNA TGCGCCAGCAGTTCCGGGACAGGGTCATATGGCTACACCTTC. Translation gives CASSSGTGSYGYTF.

The chain recombines TRBV18 with TRBJ1-6, with a possible D match to TRBD1 (5 bases). The CDR3 runs 18 residues. CDR1 is KGHSH and CDR2 is LQKENI in the germline V gene. Trimming pared 4 bases from V and 0 bases from J, leaving 16 bases between. CDR3 coding DNA: TGTGCCAGCTCACTTGCGGCCCAGGGAAGCTCCTATAATTCACCCCTCCACTTT. Translation gives CASSLAAQGSSYNSPLHF.

The chain combines TRBV9 with TRBJ1-1; 8 bases line up with TRBD1. V lost 7 bases, J lost 8 bases, and 7 bases stayed unmatched. The CDR3 runs 12 residues. Per the germline V gene, CDR1 is SGDLS and CDR2 is YYNGEE. The CDR3 DNA is TGTGCCAGCGCCAGGGGGGACAGGGAAGCTTTCTTT. Translation gives CASARGDREAFF.

The chain employs TRBV5-4 and TRBJ2-3; 11 nucleotides agree with TRBD2. The germline V gene encodes CDR1 SGHNT and CDR2 YYREEE (reference sequence). The junction had 4 bases not matched to a gene; V was cut back by 0 bases and J by 4 bases. The CDR3 spans 16 residues. In nucleotides, the CDR3 is TGTGCCAGCAGCTTGGGACTAGCGGGGATGGCAGATACGCAGTATTTT. Amino acid sequence: CASSLGLAGMADTQYF.

The gene calls are TRBV5-1 and TRBJ2-5; D not certain. Trimming shortened V by 2 bases and J by 5 bases, and 13 bases separated the two germline ends. This CDR3 contains 14 residues. CDR1 is SGHRS and CDR2 is YFSETQ in the germline V gene. The CDR3 DNA reads as TGCGCCAGCAGCTTCAACGCAGGTGAGGAGACCCAGTACTTC. Encoded protein: CASSFNAGEETQYF.

This chain connects TRBV9 to TRBJ2-7; 7 bases align to TRBD1. The CDR3 has 15 amino acids. With 4 bases clipped from V and 3 bases from J, the junction kept 10 bases outside the gene matches. CDR1 is SGDLS and CDR2 is YYNGEE in the germline V gene. The CDR3 region has the DNA TGTGCCAGCAGCCCCCGACAGGGCCTTGACTACGAGCAGTACTTC. It translates to CASSPRQGLDYEQYF. Drawing the rest from reference TRBV9 and TRBJ2-7, the complete variable domain is DSGVTQTPKHLITATGQRVTLRCSPRSGDLSVYWYQQSLDQGLQFLIQYYNGEERAKGNILERFSAQQFPDLHSELNLSSLELGDSALYFCASSPRQGLDYEQYFGPGTRLTVT.

The chain combines TRBV18 with TRBJ2-7; the match to TRBD2 covers 12 bases. Trimming removed 7 bases from V and 5 bases from J; junction bases left unmatched: 6. This CDR3 has 14 residues. Germline V lookup: CDR1 KGHSH, CDR2 LQKENI. The CDR3 DNA reads TGTGCCAGCTTGAGACTAGCGGGGGCTGACGAGCAGTACTTC. Translation: CASLRLAGADEQYF.

This chain connects TRBV5-1 to TRBJ2-7, with D unresolved. The germline CDR1 and CDR2 sequences are SGHRS and YFSETQ. V was cut by 0 bases and J by 4 bases, with 8 bases left in between. The CDR3 sequence is 13 residues long. This chain's CDR3 is CASSLANGYEQYF. The CDR3 bases are TGCGCCAGCAGCTTGGCCAACGGGTACGAGCAGTACTTC.

This clone was detected only a few times. The chain recombines TRBV10-1 with TRBJ2-7; D not certain. This CDR3 has 12 residues. V shed 3 bases and J shed 3 bases, with 6 bases lying between them. In germline, CDR1 is WNHNN, CDR2 SYGVQD (reference sequence). The CDR3 region is CASSDGRYEQYF. The CDR3 DNA follows: TGCGCCAGCAGTGATGGGCGCTACGAGCAGTACTTC.

This chain uses TRBV6-6 with TRBJ1-2, with a possible D match to TRBD1 (6 bases). From germline, CDR1 is MNHNY and CDR2 SVGAGI (reference sequence). CDR3 length equals 15 residues. Trimming took 5 bases from V and 8 from J, leaving 21 bases between them. This CDR3 reads CASSDQGGASEGYTF. As DNA, the CDR3 is TGTGCCAGCAGTGATCAAGGGGGGGCATCTGAGGGCTACACCTTC.

The CDR3 here is CASSLTVTQETQYF. CDR3 sequence (DNA): TGCGCCAGCAGCTTGACTGTCACCCAAGAGACCCAGTACTTC. The rearrangement links TRBV5-1 to TRBJ2-5; D is undetermined. CDR3 size: 14 residues. Per the germline V gene, CDR1 is SGHRS and CDR2 is YFSETQ. V lost 1 base and J lost 1, with 8 bases in between. Combining the CDR3 with reference TRBV5-1 and TRBJ2-5 gives the whole variable domain KAGVTQTPRYLIKTRGQQVTLSCSPISGHRSVSWYQQTPGQGLQFLFEYFSETQRNKGNFPGRFSGRQFSNSRSEMNVSTLELGDSALYLCASSLTVTQETQYFGPGTRLLVL.

This rearrangement joins TRBV18 to TRBJ2-5; tentative D call: TRBD2 (6 bases). The CDR3 spans 14 residues. Germline CDR1 reads KGHSH; CDR2 reads LQKENI. The V gene lost 6 bases and the J gene lost 4 bases, with 15 bases spanning the gap. CDR3 bases: TGTGCCAGCTCCCGCGGGACGCCCCCAGAGACCCAGTACTTC. Its translation: CASSRGTPPETQYF. The variable domain in full, completed from reference TRBV18 and TRBJ2-5, reads NAGVMQNPRHLVRRRGQEARLRCSPMKGHSHVYWYRQLPEEGLKFMVYLQKENIIDESGMPKERFSAEFPKEGPSILRIQQVVRGDSAAYFCASSRGTPPETQYFGPGTRLLVL.

V gene TRBV7-9 combines with J gene TRBJ1-5; D may be TRBD1 (6 bases). Germline CDR1 reads SEHNR; CDR2 reads FQNEAQ (reference sequence). The CDR3 contains 16 residues. V was trimmed by 1 base and J by 4 bases, leaving 14 bases between them. The CDR3 protein is CASSLGGQGRNQPQHF. DNA of the CDR3: TGTGCCAGCAGCTTAGGGGGGCAGGGGCGGAATCAGCCCCAGCATTTT.

CDR3 in amino acids: CASTMDRGATYEQYF. The CDR3 DNA follows: TGTGCCAGCACCATGGACAGGGGCGCTACCTACGAGCAGTACTTC. The V gene is TRBV5-5, the J gene TRBJ2-7, with 9 bases identical to TRBD1. The V gene end was trimmed by 6 bases and the J gene end by 2 bases; junction bases not matched to a gene: 9. The length of the CDR3 is 15 residues. Germline V gives CDR1 SGHKS, CDR2 YYEKEE (reference sequence).

This clone was observed once. The chain couples TRBV7-9 to TRBJ2-3, with unresolved D. Germline values: CDR1 SEHNR, CDR2 FQNEAQ (reference sequence). V was cut by 0 bases and J by 9 bases, with 7 bases left in between. The CDR3 consists of 12 residues. CDR3 in DNA: TGTGCCAGCAGCTTAGCGACCGACACGCAGTATTTT. It translates to CASSLATDTQYF.

This clone has just a few counts. The rearrangement links TRBV5-1 to TRBJ1-6; no firm D call. There are 15 residues in the CDR3. V was pared by 4 bases and J by 10 bases, with 18 bases between. Per germline, CDR1 SGHRS and CDR2 YFSETQ. The CDR3 here is CASSPSTGSSSPLHF. The DNA for the CDR3 is TGCGCCAGCAGCCCATCGACGGGGTCAAGCTCACCCCTCCACTTT.

This chain uses TRBV28 with TRBJ2-5, with 7 bases identical to TRBD1. The CDR3 covers 15 residues. V lost 3 bases, J lost 4 bases, and 8 bases stayed unmatched. Germline V gene lookup returns CDR1 MDHEN and CDR2 SYDVKM. CDR3 region: CASSFDRGRGETQYF. DNA for the CDR3: TGTGCCAGCAGTTTCGATAGGGGGCGTGGAGAGACCCAGTACTTC.

The chain combines TRBV19 with TRBJ2-7; 10 positions agree with TRBD2. The CDR3 spans 14 residues. V lost 6 bases to trimming and J lost 4 bases; unmatched junction nucleotides: 6. In germline, CDR1 is LNHDA, CDR2 SQIVND (reference sequence). CDR3 bases: TGTGCCAGTAGGAAGACTAGCGGGCGATACGAGCAGTACTTC. It encodes CASRKTSGRYEQYF.

This sequence joins TRBV12-5 and TRBJ1-2; possibly TRBD1 for D (5 bases). The CDR3 extends over 13 amino acids. The germline V gene encodes CDR1 LGHNT and CDR2 FRNRAP. Trimming removed 3 bases from V and 6 bases from J, with 11 bases in between. In DNA form, the CDR3 reads TGTGCTAGTGGTTTAAGGGGTGAGCATGGCTACACCTTC. This codes for CASGLRGEHGYTF.

The V call is TRBV7-9, the J call TRBJ1-1; D gene ambiguous. The CDR3 is 13 residues long. In germline, CDR1 is SEHNR, CDR2 FQNEAQ (reference sequence). The ends were cut back, 5 bases at V and 3 bases at J, with 10 bases in the middle. The CDR3 coding sequence is TGTGCCAGCAGCCCCCAGTCGGACACTGAAGCTTTCTTT. Translating it yields CASSPQSDTEAFF. Variable domain in full (rest from reference TRBV7-9 and TRBJ1-1): DTGVSQNPRHKITKRGQNVTFRCDPISEHNRLYWYRQTLGQGPEFLTYFQNEAQLEKSRLLSDRFSAERPKGSFSTLEIQRTEQGDSAMYLCASSPQSDTEAFFGQGTRLTVV.

CDR3 sequence (DNA): TGCGCCAGCAGCCAAGATCTTTGGGGCCCGAACACTGAAGCTTTCTTT. This gives the protein CASSQDLWGPNTEAFF. The chain carries TRBV4-1 and TRBJ1-1; D may be TRBD1 (5 bases). Deletions cut 0 bases from V and 1 base from J, with 12 bases between. Germline V gives CDR1 MGHRA, CDR2 YSYEKL. The CDR3 totals 16 residues.

This clone was recorded once. The chain has TRBV9 and TRBJ2-5, with TRBD1 matching 7 bases. The ends lost 3 bases at V and 7 bases at J; junction bases unmatched: 9. Germline V CDR1 and CDR2: SGDLS, YYNGEE. The CDR3 consists of 14 residues. CDR3 loop: CASSDDRVAGTQYF. CDR3 coding DNA: TGTGCCAGCAGCGACGACAGGGTCGCGGGGACCCAGTACTTC. Using reference TRBV9 and TRBJ2-5 for the parts outside the CDR3, the full variable domain is DSGVTQTPKHLITATGQRVTLRCSPRSGDLSVYWYQQSLDQGLQFLIQYYNGEERAKGNILERFSAQQFPDLHSELNLSSLELGDSALYFCASSDDRVAGTQYFGPGTRLLVL.

The CDR3 region is CASSYPEGTQYF. The CDR3 DNA sequence: TGTGCCAGCAGTTACCCCGAGGGGACCCAGTACTTC. V and J are TRBV6-5 and TRBJ2-5; weak D call: TRBD2 (5 bases). Trimming took 2 bases from V and 7 from J, leaving 8 bases between them. The CDR3 extends over 12 amino acids. In germline, CDR1 is MNHEY, CDR2 SVGAGI.

This clone was counted a few times. Additional DNA sequences in this sample encode the identical CDR3. This rearrangement joins TRBV7-8 to TRBJ2-1, with D tentatively TRBD2 (7 bases). In germline, CDR1 is SGHVS, CDR2 FQNEAQ. The CDR3 loop spans 15 amino acids. V shed 4 bases and J shed 6 bases, with 16 bases lying between them. Here the CDR3 reads CASSSLGGEGNEQFF. DNA of the CDR3: TGTGCCAGCAGCTCCTTAGGGGGGGAGGGCAATGAGCAGTTCTTC.